This T cell receptor (beta chain) comes out of a study of CD8+ T cells in alopecia areata (dated by TCRdb to between 2018 and 2020). At the level of the whole study: The treated patients, all with moderate-to-severe alopecia areata, were enrolled in an open-label pilot trial of oral tofacitinib given at 5 to 10 mg twice daily. To study T cell clonal expansion in alopecia areata, the researchers applied high-throughput TCRbeta sequencing to both the C3H/HeJ mouse model and human patients. RNA came from the PAXgene miRNA kit for fixed scalp, the miRNeasy kit for PBMCs, and the RNeasy kit for mouse skin. Biopsies were taken from tofacitinib-treated patients at baseline and at 4 and 24 weeks of treatment, and a later scalp biopsy was taken in several of the tofacitinib-treated patients. Scalp clonality was compared across normal scalp (n=4), patchy alopecia areata scalp (n=8), and alopecia totalis/universalis scalp (n=8). Human TCRbeta sequencing covered scalp tissue and sorted CD4+ and CD8+ peripheral blood T cells from patchy and totalis/universalis alopecia areata patients and healthy controls. TCRbeta CDR3 regions were amplified by immunoSEQ multiplex PCR with 35 Vbeta forward and 13 Jbeta reverse primers. Tofacitinib was administered for 6 to 18 months, and 6 months of follow-up off drug were then conducted to assess delayed response and recurrence. In treated patients, disease severity was measured using the SALT score, which gives the percentage of scalp surface area affected. What the authors observed across the whole study: Scalp clonality and the number of expanded CD8+ clones among the top 100 scalp clones were significantly decreased by tofacitinib. Many expanded lesional clones were found to persist in scalp and blood during tofacitinib treatment, and relapse after treatment cessation may be partly explained by this persistence. Resident alphabeta T cells in normal human skin are also sequenced, complicating scalp TCR repertoire analysis, unlike mouse skin dominated by gammadelta T cells. Shared TCR sequences between patients were less evident than in mice, which may be partly attributable to HLA diversity in the patient population. Because the treated cohort was small and included a single nonresponder, larger studies are needed to assess links between baseline CD8+ expansion and response. Higher clonality and more expanded CD8+ clones were observed in lesional scalp than in normal scalp, particularly in alopecia totalis/universalis, a finding suggestive of antigenic drive.

V has 3 bases trimmed and J has 4 bases trimmed; junction bases matching no gene number 3. Including cysteine and phenylalanine, the CDR3 has 13 amino acids. Only the CDR3 region is kept as DNA, spanning 39 bases read in frame from base 1. CDR1 is given as MNHEY and CDR2 as SMNVEV, both from the germline V gene (reference sequence). Notes on this clone: There is no known antigen for this receptor. No quality values exist for individual bases; no much larger clone is one base distant.

The receptor library was made with the immunoSEQ multiplex PCR assay. RNA was extracted from all samples and reverse transcribed into cDNA, which served as template for TCR sequencing. SuperScript III was used to make first-strand cDNA, primed with a 2:1 mix of oligo-dT and random hexamers. Amplification bias was assessed with a synthetic immune receptor repertoire, and residual bias was removed computationally. The authors processed their data as follows. Raw reads were preprocessed to remove errors, and CDR3 was defined by IMGT conventions from the conserved cysteine to phenylalanine. To get clonality, Shannon entropy was normalized by log2 of the number of productive unique TCRs and the result was subtracted from 1. Whether scalp clones were CD4 or CD8 was inferred by matching scalp TCRbeta sequences against CD4 and CD8 repertoires sorted from blood. What TCRdb holds here is the immuneACCESS table cut down to in-frame rearrangements. Part of the clones is not present; checked against another copy, under half of the missing clones reflect an unresolved V gene, and the others are unexplained. The V and J calls and the clone size are those of that table, but D and trimming were determined from the DNA. The sample table lists about 40,000 clones, more than 90% of them with a count of one. Around 18% of the sample is held by the ten biggest clonotypes.

The sample's time point label, in plain terms: roughly 24 weeks on oral tofacitinib. The meaning of the sample's treatment or condition label: oral pan-JAK inhibitor, 5-10 mg twice daily. From alopecia areata patients, peripheral blood was collected along with lesional scalp punch biopsies. PBMCs were separated by density centrifugation and stained for CD3, CD4 and CD8, after which CD4+ and CD8+ T cells were sorted on a FACSAria. This TCR was sampled from a human donor with alopecia areata. The sequences come from CD8+ T cells sorted from blood, collected at week 24, from a patient treated with tofacitinib. The chain joins TRBV27 to TRBJ2-7, and TRBD1 matches 7 of the central bases. The CDR3 amino acid sequence is: CASSLAGGYEQYF. Read as DNA, the sequence is TGTGCCAGCAGTTTGGCAGGGGGTTACGAGCAGTACTTC.